Each of the 4 T cell receptor beta chains below was sequenced from the same sample in a study of T-cell memory formation after mild COVID-19. TCRdb fed the 5' RACE reads into MiXCR, producing one record per CDR3 protein. This table has about half a million distinct CDR3 sequences, roughly 20% appearing once. What was sequenced was PBMCs or a T cell subset sorted from them (not recorded which). All receptors come from an adult woman who had mild COVID-19 (a few samples of this study predate the infection). Cell type and time point are not known.

This clonotype came up many times. The junction and the germline gene differ at one end; a read error may be behind it. The rearrangement links TRBV5-1 to TRBJ2-7; 7 nucleotides agree with TRBD1. In germline, CDR1 is SGHRS, CDR2 YFSETQ. The CDR3 contains 13 residues. The CDR3 reads CAGSRGPSYEQYF. The CDR3 DNA reads TGCGCCGGCAGTAGGGGGCCCTCCTACGAGCAGTACTTC. Full variable domain (remainder filled in from reference TRBV5-1 and TRBJ2-7): KAGVTQTPRYLIKTRGQQVTLSCSPISGHRSVSWYQQTPGQGLQFLFEYFSETQRNKGNFPGRFSGRQFSNSRSEMNVSTLELGDSALYLCAGSRGPSYEQYFGPGTRLTVT.

This clonotype occurred a few times. The chain joins TRBV12-3 or TRBV12-4 to TRBJ2-5, with D perhaps matching TRBD2 (6 bases). This CDR3 spans 17 amino acids. The V end was cut by 1 base, the J end by 0 bases, with 15 bases between. This CDR3 is CASSLGSGSPYQETQYF. The CDR3 nucleotides are TGTGCCAGCAGTTTAGGATCCGGGAGTCCCTACCAAGAGACCCAGTACTTC.

The chain uses TRBV7-9 and TRBJ1-1; D remains ambiguous. Germline values: CDR1 SEHNR, CDR2 FQNEAQ (reference sequence). Trimming stripped 5 bases from V and 4 bases from J, with 11 bases between. This CDR3 contains 13 residues. The CDR3 sequence: CASSLNAGTEAFF. The CDR3 DNA follows: TGTGCCAGCAGCCTTAATGCTGGCACTGAAGCTTTCTTT.

The rearrangement joins TRBV6-2 or TRBV6-3 to TRBJ2-3; D remains ambiguous. This CDR3 is 13 amino acids long. The germline V and J ends were trimmed by 2 bases and 5 bases, with 8 bases remaining between them. The germline V gene has CDR1 MNHEY and CDR2 SVGEGT. The CDR3 DNA follows: TGTGCCAGCAGTTACATAGAAGAAGATACGCAGTATTTT. It yields the protein CASSYIEEDTQYF.